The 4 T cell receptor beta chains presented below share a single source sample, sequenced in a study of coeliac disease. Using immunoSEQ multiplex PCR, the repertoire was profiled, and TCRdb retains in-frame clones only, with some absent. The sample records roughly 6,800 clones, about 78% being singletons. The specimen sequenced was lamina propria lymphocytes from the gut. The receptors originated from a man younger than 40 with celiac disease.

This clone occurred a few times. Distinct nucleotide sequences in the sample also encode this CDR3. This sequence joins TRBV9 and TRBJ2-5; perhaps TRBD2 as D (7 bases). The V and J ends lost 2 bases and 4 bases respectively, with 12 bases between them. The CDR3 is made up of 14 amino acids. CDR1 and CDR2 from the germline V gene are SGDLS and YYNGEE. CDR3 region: CASSVGGQGETQYF. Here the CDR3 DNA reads TGTGCCAGCAGCGTGGGGGGGCAGGGAGAGACCCAGTACTTC. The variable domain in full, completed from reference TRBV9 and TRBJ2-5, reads DSGVTQTPKHLITATGQRVTLRCSPRSGDLSVYWYQQSLDQGLQFLIQYYNGEERAKGNILERFSAQQFPDLHSELNLSSLELGDSALYFCASSVGGQGETQYFGPGTRLLVL.

The CDR3 loop is CASSLGGGRGLQFF. DNA of the CDR3: TGTGCCAGCAGCTTAGGGGGCGGCAGGGGCTTGCAGTTCTTC. This rearrangement joins TRBV7-9 to TRBJ2-1; a possible D gene is TRBD1 (6 bases). The CDR3 length is 14 residues. The germline CDR1 and CDR2 sequences are SEHNR and FQNEAQ (reference sequence). The V end lost 1 base, the J end lost 12 bases, and 16 bases lay between the germline ends.

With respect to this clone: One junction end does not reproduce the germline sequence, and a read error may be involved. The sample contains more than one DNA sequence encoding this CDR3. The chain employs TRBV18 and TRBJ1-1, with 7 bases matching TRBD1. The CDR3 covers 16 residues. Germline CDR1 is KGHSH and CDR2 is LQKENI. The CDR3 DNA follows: TGTGCCAGCTCACCAGACAGGGTCGGGAGTGGCACTGAGGCTTTCTTT. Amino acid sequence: CASSPDRVGSGTEAFF.

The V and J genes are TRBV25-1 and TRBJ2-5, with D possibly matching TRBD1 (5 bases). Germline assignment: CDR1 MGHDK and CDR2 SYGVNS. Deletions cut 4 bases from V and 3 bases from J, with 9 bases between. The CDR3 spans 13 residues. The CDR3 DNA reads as TGTGCCAGCAGTGCCAGGGCGAAAGAGACCCAGTACTTC. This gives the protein CASSARAKETQYF.